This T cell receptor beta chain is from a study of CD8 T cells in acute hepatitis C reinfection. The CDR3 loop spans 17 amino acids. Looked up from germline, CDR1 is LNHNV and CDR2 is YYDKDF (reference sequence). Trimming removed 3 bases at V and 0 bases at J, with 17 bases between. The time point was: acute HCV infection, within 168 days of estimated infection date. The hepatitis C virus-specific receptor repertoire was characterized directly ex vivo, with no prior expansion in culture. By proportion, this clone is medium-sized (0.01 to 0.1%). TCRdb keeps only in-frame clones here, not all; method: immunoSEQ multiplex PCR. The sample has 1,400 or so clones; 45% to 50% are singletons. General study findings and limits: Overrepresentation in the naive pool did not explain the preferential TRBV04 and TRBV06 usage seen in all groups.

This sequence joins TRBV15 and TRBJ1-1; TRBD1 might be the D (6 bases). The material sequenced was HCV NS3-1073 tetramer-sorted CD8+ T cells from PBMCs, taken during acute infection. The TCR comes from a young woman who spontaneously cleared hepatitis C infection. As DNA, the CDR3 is TGTGCCACCAGCAGTTCCCAAGGGACATACATGAACACTGAAGCTTTCTTT. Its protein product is CATSSSQGTYMNTEAFF.